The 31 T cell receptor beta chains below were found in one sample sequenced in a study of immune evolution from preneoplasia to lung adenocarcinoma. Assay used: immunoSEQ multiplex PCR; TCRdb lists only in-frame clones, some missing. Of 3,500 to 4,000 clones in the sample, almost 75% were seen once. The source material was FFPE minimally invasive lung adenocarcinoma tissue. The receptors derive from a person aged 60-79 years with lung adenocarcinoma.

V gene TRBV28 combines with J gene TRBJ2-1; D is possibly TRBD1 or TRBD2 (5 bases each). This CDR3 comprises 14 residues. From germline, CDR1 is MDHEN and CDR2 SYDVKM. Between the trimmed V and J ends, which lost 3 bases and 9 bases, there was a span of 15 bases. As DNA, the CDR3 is TGTGCCAGCAGTTTGGGTAGGGGAGTACGTGAGCAGTTCTTC. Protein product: CASSLGRGVREQFF.

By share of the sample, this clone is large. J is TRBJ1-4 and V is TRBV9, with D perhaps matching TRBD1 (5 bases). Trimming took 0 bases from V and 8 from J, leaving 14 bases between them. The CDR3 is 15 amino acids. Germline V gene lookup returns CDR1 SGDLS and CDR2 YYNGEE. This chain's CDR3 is CASSVGGESDEKLFF. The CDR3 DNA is TGTGCCAGCAGCGTAGGGGGGGAGAGCGACGAAAAACTGTTTTTT.

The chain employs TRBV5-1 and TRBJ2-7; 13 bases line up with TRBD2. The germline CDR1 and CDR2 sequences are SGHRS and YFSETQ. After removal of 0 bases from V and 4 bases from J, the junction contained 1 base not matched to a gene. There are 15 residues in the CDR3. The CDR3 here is CASSLGLAGGYEQYF. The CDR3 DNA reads TGCGCCAGCAGCTTGGGACTAGCGGGGGGTTACGAGCAGTACTTC.

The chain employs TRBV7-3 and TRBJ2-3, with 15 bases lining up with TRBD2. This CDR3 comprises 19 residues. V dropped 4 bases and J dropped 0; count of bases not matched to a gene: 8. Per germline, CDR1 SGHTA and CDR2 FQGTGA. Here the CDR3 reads CASSSSRTSGGASTDTQYF. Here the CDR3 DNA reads TGTGCCAGCAGCTCATCCCGGACTAGCGGGGGGGCTAGCACAGATACGCAGTATTTT. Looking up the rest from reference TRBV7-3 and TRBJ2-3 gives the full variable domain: GAGVSQTPSNKVTEKGKYVELRCDPISGHTALYWYRQSLGQGPEFLIYFQGTGAADDSGLPNDRFFAVRPEGSVSTLKIQRTERGDSAVYLCASSSSRTSGGASTDTQYFGPGTRLTVL.

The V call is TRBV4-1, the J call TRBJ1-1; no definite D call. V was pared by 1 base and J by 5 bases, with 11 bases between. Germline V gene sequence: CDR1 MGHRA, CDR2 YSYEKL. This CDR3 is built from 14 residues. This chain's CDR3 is CASSQVTRRTEAFF. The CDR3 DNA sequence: TGCGCCAGCAGCCAAGTCACACGGAGGACTGAAGCTTTCTTT.

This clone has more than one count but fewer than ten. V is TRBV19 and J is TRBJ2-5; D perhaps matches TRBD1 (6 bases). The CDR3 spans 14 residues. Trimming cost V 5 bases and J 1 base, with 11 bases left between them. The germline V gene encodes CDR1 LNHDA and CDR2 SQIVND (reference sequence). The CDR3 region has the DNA TGTGCCAGTAGTCAACAGGGATTCCAAGAGACCCAGTACTTC. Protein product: CASSQQGFQETQYF. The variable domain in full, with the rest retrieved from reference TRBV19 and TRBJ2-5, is DGGITQSPKYLFRKEGQNVTLSCEQNLNHDAMYWYRQDPGQGLRLIYYSQIVNDFQKGDIAEGYSVSREKKESFPLTVTSAQKNPTAFYLCASSQQGFQETQYFGPGTRLLVL.

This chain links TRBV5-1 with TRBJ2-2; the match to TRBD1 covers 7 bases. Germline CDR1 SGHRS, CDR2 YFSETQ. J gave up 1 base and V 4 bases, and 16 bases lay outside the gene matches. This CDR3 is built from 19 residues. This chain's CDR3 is CASSEAGTVHIMNTGELFF. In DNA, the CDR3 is TGCGCCAGCAGCGAAGCCGGGACAGTCCACATTATGAACACCGGGGAGCTGTTTTTT.

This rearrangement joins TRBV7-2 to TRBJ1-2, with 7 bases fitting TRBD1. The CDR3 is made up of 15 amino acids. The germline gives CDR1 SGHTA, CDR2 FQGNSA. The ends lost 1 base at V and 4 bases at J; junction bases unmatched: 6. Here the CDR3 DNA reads TGTGCCAGCAGCTTAGTTGCAGGGGGGGTCTATGGCTACACCTTC. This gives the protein CASSLVAGGVYGYTF.

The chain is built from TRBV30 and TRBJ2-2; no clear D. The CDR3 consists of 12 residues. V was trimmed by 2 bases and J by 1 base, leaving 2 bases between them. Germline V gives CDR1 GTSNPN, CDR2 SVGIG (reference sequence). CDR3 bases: TGTGCCTGGAGTATGAACACCGGGGAGCTGTTTTTT. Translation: CAWSMNTGELFF.

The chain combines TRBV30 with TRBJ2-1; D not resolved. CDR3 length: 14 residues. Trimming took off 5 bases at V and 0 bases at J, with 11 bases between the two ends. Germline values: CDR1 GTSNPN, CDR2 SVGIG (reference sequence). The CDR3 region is CAWRSLSSYNEQFF. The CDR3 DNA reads TGTGCCTGGCGGTCCCTAAGCTCCTACAATGAGCAGTTCTTC.

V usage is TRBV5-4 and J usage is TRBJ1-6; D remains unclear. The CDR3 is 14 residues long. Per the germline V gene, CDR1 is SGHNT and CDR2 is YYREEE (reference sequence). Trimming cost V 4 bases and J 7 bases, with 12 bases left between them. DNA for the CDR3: TGTGCCAGCAGCGCCGGGAGGGAGAATTCACCCCTCCACTTT. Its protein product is CASSAGRENSPLHF. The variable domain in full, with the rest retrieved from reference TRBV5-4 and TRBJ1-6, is ETGVTQSPTHLIKTRGQQVTLRCSSQSGHNTVSWYQQALGQGPQFIFQYYREEENGRGNFPPRFSGLQFPNYSSELNVNALELDDSALYLCASSAGRENSPLHFGNGTRLTVT.

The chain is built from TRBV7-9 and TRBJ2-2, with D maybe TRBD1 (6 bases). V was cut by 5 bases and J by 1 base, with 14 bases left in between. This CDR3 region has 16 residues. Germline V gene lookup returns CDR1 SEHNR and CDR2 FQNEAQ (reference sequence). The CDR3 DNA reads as TGTGCCAGCAGCGTAAGTTGGACAGTGAACACCGGGGAGCTGTTTTTT. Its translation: CASSVSWTVNTGELFF.

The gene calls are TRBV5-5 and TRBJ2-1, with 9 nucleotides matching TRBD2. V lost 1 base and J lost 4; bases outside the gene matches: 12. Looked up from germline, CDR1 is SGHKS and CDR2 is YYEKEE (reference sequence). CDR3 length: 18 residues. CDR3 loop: CASSLSVLAGSAYNEQFF. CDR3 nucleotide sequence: TGTGCCAGCAGCTTGTCTGTCCTAGCGGGGTCCGCGTACAATGAGCAGTTCTTC.

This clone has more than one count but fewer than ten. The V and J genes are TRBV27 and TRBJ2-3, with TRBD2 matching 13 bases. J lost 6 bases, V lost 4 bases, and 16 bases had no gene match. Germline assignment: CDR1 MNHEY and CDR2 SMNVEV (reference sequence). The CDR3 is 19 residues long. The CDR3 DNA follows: TGTGCCAGCAGTTCACAACCACCGGGACTAGCGGGGTGGGCGGATACGCAGTATTTT. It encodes CASSSQPPGLAGWADTQYF.

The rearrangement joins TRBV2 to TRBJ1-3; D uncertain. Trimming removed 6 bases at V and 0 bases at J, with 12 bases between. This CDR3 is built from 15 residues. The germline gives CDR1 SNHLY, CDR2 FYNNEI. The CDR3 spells CASSGDTYSGNTIYF. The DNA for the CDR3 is TGTGCCAGCAGCGGCGATACCTACTCTGGAAACACCATATATTTT. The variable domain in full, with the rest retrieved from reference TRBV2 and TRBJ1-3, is EPEVTQTPSHQVTQMGQEVILRCVPISNHLYFYWYRQILGQKVEFLVSFYNNEISEKSEIFDDQFSVERPDGSNFTLKIRSTKLEDSAMYFCASSGDTYSGNTIYFGEGSWLTVV.

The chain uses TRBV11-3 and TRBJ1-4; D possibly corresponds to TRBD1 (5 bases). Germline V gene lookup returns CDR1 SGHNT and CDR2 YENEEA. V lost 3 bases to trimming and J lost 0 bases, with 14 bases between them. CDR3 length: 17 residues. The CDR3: CASSLILRQTTNEKLFF. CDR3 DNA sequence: TGTGCCAGCAGCTTGATTCTCCGACAGACAACTAATGAAAAACTGTTTTTT.

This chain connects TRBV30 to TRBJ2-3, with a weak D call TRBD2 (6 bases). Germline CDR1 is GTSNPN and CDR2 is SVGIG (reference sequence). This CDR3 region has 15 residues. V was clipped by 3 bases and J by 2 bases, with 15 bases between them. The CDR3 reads CAWSPRRGLTDTQYF. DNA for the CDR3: TGTGCCTGGAGCCCCCGAAGGGGACTCACAGATACGCAGTATTTT.

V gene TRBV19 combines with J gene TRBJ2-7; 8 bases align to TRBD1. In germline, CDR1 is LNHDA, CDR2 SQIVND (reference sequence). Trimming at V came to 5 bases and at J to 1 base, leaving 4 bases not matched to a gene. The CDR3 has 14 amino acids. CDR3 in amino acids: CASSQRTGSYEQYF. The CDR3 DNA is TGTGCCAGTAGTCAGCGGACAGGGTCCTACGAGCAGTACTTC.

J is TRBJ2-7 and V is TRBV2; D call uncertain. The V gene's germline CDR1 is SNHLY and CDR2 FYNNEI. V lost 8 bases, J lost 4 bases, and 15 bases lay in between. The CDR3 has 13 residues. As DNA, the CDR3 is TGTGCCAGCGAGAGGCAGGTGGAATACGAGCAGTACTTC. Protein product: CASERQVEYEQYF.

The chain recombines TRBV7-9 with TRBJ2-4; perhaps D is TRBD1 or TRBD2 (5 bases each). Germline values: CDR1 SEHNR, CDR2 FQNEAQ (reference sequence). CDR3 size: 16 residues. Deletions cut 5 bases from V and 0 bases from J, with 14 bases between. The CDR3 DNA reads TGTGCCAGCAGCCACCGGGACGACGGAGCCAAAAACATTCAGTACTTC. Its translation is CASSHRDDGAKNIQYF.

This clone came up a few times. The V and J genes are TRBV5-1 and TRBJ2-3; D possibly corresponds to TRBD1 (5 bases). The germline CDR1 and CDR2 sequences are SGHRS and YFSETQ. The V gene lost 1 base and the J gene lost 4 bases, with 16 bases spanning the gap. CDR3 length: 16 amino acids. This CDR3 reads CASSLREAGKSDTQYF. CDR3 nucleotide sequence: TGCGCCAGCAGCTTGAGGGAAGCAGGGAAGTCAGATACGCAGTATTTT.

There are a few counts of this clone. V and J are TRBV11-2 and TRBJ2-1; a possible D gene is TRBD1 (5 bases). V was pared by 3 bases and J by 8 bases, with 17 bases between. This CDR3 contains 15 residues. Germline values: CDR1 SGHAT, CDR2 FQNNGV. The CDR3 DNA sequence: TGTGCCAGCAGCTTGGCAGGGTTTTATGTAGATGAGCAGTTCTTC. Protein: CASSLAGFYVDEQFF.

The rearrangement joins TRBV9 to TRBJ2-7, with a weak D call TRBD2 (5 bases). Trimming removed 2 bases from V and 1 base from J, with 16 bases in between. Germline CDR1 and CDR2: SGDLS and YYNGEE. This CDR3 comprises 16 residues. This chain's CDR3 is CASSVSGSVSSYEQYF. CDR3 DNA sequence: TGTGCCAGCAGCGTCAGCGGATCAGTTTCTTCCTACGAGCAGTACTTC.

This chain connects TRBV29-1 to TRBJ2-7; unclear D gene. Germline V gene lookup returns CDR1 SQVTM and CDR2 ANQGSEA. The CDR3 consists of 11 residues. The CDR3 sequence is CSVKGFHEQYF. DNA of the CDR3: TGCAGTGTAAAAGGGTTTCACGAGCAGTACTTC.

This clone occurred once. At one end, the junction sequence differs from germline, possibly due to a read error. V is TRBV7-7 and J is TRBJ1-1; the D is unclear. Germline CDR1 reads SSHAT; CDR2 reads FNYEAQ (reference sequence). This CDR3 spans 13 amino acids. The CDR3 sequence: CASSLGSGTEAFF. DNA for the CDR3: TGTGCTAGCAGCTTAGGTTCGGGGACTGAAGCTTTCTTT.

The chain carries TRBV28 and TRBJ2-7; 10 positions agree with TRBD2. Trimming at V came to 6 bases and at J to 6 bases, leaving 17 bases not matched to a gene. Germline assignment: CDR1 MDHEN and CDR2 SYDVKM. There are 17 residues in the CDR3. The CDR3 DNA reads TGTGCCAGCAGCCCGAGGAGCGGGGGGGCCGGGCCTGGCGAGCAGTACTTC. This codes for CASSPRSGGAGPGEQYF.

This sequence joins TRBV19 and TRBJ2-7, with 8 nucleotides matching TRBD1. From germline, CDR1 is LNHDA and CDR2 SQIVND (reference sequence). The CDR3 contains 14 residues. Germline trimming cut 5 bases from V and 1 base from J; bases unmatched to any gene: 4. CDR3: CASSPRTGSYEQYF. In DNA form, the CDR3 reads TGTGCCAGTAGTCCGCGGACAGGGTCCTACGAGCAGTACTTC.

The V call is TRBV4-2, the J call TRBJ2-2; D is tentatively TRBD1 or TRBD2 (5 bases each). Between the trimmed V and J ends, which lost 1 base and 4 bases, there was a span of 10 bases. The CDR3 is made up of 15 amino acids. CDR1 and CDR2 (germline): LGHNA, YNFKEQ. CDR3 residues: CASSQVRGGTGELFF. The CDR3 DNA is TGTGCCAGCAGCCAAGTGAGGGGTGGCACCGGGGAGCTGTTTTTT.

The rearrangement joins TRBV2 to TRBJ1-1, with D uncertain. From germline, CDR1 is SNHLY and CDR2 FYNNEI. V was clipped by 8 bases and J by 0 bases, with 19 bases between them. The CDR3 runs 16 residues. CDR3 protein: CASVKALDGVNTEAFF. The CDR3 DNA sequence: TGTGCCAGCGTTAAGGCCTTAGACGGAGTGAACACTGAAGCTTTCTTT.

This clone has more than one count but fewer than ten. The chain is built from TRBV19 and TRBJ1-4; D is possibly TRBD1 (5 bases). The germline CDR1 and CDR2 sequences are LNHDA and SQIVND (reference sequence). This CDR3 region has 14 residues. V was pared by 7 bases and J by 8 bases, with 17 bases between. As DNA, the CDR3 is TGTGCCAGTACCGTCGGCTCCGGGGCCGAAAAACTGTTTTTT. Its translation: CASTVGSGAEKLFF. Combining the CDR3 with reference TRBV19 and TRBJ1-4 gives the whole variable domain DGGITQSPKYLFRKEGQNVTLSCEQNLNHDAMYWYRQDPGQGLRLIYYSQIVNDFQKGDIAEGYSVSREKKESFPLTVTSAQKNPTAFYLCASTVGSGAEKLFFGSGTQLSVL.

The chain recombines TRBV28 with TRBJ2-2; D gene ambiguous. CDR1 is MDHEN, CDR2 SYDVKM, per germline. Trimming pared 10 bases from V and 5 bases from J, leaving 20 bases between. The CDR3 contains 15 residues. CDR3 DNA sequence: TGTGCCACCTACAGCAATAACTGGCGGACCGGGGAGCTGTTTTTT. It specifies CATYSNNWRTGELFF.